This T cell receptor beta chain was observed in a study of blood T cell repertoires in COVID-19. In germline, CDR1 is ENHRY, CDR2 SYGVKD. Trimming shortened V by 8 bases and J by 5 bases, and 16 bases separated the two germline ends. The CDR3 spans 14 residues. Assay used: immunoSEQ multiplex PCR; TCRdb lists only in-frame clones, some missing. The sample has 200,000 to 250,000 clones; roughly four fifths are singletons. This TCR came from a middle-aged woman with acute or convalescent COVID-19. This sequence joins TRBV10-3 and TRBJ1-5; weak D call: TRBD1 (5 bases). Sequencing used peripheral blood. CDR3 nucleotides: TGTGCCATCGCAGGGTTTCAGTCTGATCAGCCCCAGCATTTT. This gives the protein CAIAGFQSDQPQHF.